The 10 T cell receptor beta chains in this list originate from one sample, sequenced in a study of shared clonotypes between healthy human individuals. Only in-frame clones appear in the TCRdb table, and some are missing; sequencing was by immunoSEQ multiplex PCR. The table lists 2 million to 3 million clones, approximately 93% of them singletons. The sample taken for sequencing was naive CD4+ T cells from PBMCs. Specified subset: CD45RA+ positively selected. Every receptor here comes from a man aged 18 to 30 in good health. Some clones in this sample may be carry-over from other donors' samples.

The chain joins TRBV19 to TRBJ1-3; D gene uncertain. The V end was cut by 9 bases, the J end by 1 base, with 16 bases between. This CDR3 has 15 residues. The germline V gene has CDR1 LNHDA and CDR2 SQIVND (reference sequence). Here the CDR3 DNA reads TGTGCCAGCCAAAAAAGGCCGTTGTCTGGAAACACCATATATTTT. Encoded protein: CASQKRPLSGNTIYF.

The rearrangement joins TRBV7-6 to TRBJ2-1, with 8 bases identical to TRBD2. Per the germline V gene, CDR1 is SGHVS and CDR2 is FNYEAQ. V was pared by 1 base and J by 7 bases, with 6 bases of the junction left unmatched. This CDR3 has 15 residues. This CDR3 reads CASSLVERESNEQFF. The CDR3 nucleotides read TGTGCCAGCAGCTTAGTTGAGCGGGAGAGTAATGAGCAGTTCTTC.

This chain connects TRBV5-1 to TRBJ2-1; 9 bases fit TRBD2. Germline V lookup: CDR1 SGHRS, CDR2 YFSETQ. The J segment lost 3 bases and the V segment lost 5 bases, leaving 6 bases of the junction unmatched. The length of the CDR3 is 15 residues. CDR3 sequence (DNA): TGCGCCAGCAGACTCGAGCGGGGGGTCTACAATGAGCAGTTCTTC. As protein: CASRLERGVYNEQFF.

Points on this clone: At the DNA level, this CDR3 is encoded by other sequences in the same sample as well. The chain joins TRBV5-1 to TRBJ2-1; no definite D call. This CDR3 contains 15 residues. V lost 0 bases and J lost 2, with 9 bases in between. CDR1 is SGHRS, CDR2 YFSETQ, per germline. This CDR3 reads CASSLGSVTYNEQFF. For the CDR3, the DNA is TGCGCCAGCAGCTTGGGGAGCGTTACCTACAATGAGCAGTTCTTC. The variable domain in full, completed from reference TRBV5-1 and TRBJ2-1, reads KAGVTQTPRYLIKTRGQQVTLSCSPISGHRSVSWYQQTPGQGLQFLFEYFSETQRNKGNFPGRFSGRQFSNSRSEMNVSTLELGDSALYLCASSLGSVTYNEQFFGPGTRLTVL.

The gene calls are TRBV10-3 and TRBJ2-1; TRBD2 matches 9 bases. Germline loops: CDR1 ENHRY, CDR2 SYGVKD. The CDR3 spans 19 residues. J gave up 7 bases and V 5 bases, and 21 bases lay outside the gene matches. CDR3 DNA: TGTGCCATCAGTTCGGTGTATAGCGGGAGAAAATCAAGGGTGAATGAGCAGTTCTTC. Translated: CAISSVYSGRKSRVNEQFF.

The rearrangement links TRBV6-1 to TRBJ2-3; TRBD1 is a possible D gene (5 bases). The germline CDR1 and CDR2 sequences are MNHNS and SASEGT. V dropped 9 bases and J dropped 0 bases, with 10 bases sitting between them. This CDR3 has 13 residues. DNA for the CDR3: TGTGCCAGTGACAGACTTAGCACAGATACGCAGTATTTT. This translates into CASDRLSTDTQYF.

The CDR3 DNA follows: TGCGCCAGCAGCTTGGGACCAAGGGGAGGAACCGGGGAGCTGTTTTTT. This sequence encodes CASSLGPRGGTGELFF. This rearrangement joins TRBV5-1 to TRBJ2-2; D is perhaps TRBD2 (6 bases). V lost 0 bases and J lost 5, with 14 bases in between. There are 16 residues in the CDR3. The germline V gene has CDR1 SGHRS and CDR2 YFSETQ. Full variable domain (rest looked up from reference TRBV5-1 and TRBJ2-2): KAGVTQTPRYLIKTRGQQVTLSCSPISGHRSVSWYQQTPGQGLQFLFEYFSETQRNKGNFPGRFSGRQFSNSRSEMNVSTLELGDSALYLCASSLGPRGGTGELFFGEGSRLTVL.

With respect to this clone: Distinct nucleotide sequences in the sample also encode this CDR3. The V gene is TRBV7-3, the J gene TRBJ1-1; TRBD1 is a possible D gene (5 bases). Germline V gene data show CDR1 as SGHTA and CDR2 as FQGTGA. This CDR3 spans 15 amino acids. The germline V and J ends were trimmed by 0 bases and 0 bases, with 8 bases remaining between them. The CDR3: CASSLTGGMNTEAFF. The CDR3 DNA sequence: TGTGCCAGCAGCTTAACTGGGGGGATGAACACTGAAGCTTTCTTT. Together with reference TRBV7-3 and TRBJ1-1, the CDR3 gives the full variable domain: GAGVSQTPSNKVTEKGKYVELRCDPISGHTALYWYRQSLGQGPEFLIYFQGTGAADDSGLPNDRFFAVRPEGSVSTLKIQRTERGDSAVYLCASSLTGGMNTEAFFGQGTRLTVV.

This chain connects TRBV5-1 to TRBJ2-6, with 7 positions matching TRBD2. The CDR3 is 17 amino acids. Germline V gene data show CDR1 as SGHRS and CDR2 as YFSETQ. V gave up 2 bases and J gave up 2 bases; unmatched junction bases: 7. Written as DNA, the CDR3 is TGCGCCAGCAGCTTCCGGGCGGGAGATGCTGGGGCCAACGTCCTGACTTTC. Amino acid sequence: CASSFRAGDAGANVLTF.

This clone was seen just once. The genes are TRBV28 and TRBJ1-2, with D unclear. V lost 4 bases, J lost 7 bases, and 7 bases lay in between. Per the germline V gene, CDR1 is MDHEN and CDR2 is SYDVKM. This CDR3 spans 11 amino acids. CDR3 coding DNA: TGTGCCAGCAGTTCCCGGCGTGGCTACACCTTC. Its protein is CASSSRRGYTF.